This note documents a single T cell receptor beta chain sequence. Its antigen is unknown. Built from TCR beta cDNA, the libraries had unique molecular identifiers in them. Hundreds of thousands of cDNA molecules came from around 1 to 10 million T cells. One entry per CDR3 protein results from TCRdb running MiXCR on the PCR reads. Seen here are hundreds of thousands of distinct CDR3 sequences, roughly 30% observed once, and the top ten hold roughly 0.54%. The record originates from a study of post-analysis software for immune sequencing data. Overall study: Disease courses included relapsing-remitting, secondary progressive and progressive-relapsing multiple sclerosis. Study conclusions and caveats: Multiple sclerosis was associated with a significant reduction in normalized Chao1 diversity relative to controls. Controls had lower frequencies than patients of four or five TRBV segments, which included TRBV5-6, TRBV5-1 and TRBV20-1. Samples made in the same batch grouped tightly together by F measure.

Germline assignment: CDR1 SGHKS and CDR2 YYEKEE (reference sequence). The trim removed 3 bases at V and 3 bases at J, leaving 16 bases unmatched. This CDR3 has 18 residues. This chain joins TRBV5-5 and TRBJ1-2; 8 bases agree with TRBD1. This receptor was taken from a girl aged 10-17 years with multiple sclerosis. Sequences were obtained from blood. CDR3 protein: CASSSMGRQSGQDYGYTF. The DNA for the CDR3 is TGTGCCAGCAGCTCCATGGGCCGACAATCGGGACAGGACTATGGCTACACCTTC.